In this sample, the clone carrying this T cell receptor beta chain turned up many times. The antigen is unknown. The CDR3 contains 14 residues. Trimming stripped 0 bases from V and 4 bases from J, with 9 bases between. CDR1 is MDHEN and CDR2 is SYDVKM in the germline V gene. The data were obtained in a study of regulatory T cells in long-lasting Graves disease. Regarding the study as a whole: Study was limited to peripheral blood, excluding thyroid tissue. TRBV28, TRBJ1-2 and TRBJ2-5 were segments that persistent disease favored.

Arm-PCR of CDR3 regions and iRepertoire HTBI primers were used to build TCR beta libraries. TCRdb reprocessed the multiplex PCR reads via MiXCR and lists one record per CDR3 protein. The sample shows approximately 560,000 distinct CDR3 sequences, around 16% of them seen only once. Time point specified: newly diagnosed GD, antithyroid drugs for less than 3 months. Extracted PBMC RNA gave rise to the TCR library. This same sample was also part of a study on T cells in Graves' hyperthyroidism and ophthalmopathy. That work contributes: Criteria for exclusion of patients were uncontrolled infection, other autoimmune disease, pregnancy or lactation. The HTBI set primed first-round TCR CDR3 RT-PCR.

This clonotype was obtained from a man younger than 35 with Graves disease. V usage is TRBV28 and J usage is TRBJ1-2, with a possible D match to TRBD1 (5 bases). The sample was peripheral blood mononuclear cells (PBMCs), taken at new diagnosis, from a patient treated with antithyroid drugs. The CDR3 here is CASSLWDIGYGYTF. DNA for the CDR3: TGTGCCAGCAGTTTATGGGACATCGGCTATGGCTACACCTTC.